The clone carrying this TCR beta chain was seen once. A Seattle source enrolled patients during active infection and followed them longitudinally. In the authors' workflow: Estimation of nucleated cell counts was performed using reference gene primer amplification. Data came from immunoSEQ multiplex PCR; TCRdb stores just in-frame clones and leaves some out. The D gene and trimming were derived from the DNA, and the V and J assignments and clone size from that table. This sample has roughly 130,000 clones; roughly 90% occur once, and the top ten carry around 4.6%. Germline assignment: CDR1 GTSNPN and CDR2 SVGIG (reference sequence). V lost 1 base, J lost 5 bases, and 9 bases lay in between. The CDR3 runs to 12 residues. The data were obtained in a study of blood T cell repertoires in COVID-19. Study information: Some COVID-19 samples were acute and others convalescent; all came from the United States, Italy and Spain. T cells, B-cell-depleted T cells, or PBMCs supplied cDNA or gDNA.

The V gene is TRBV30, the J gene TRBJ2-7, with unresolved D. The TCR was taken from a man between 60 and 75 years old with COVID-19, enrolled during active disease. The specimen sequenced was peripheral blood. CDR3: CAWSDRRDEQYF. The CDR3 region has the DNA TGTGCCTGGAGTGACCGCCGGGACGAGCAGTACTTC.